The present T cell receptor beta chain was sequenced within a study of T cell responses to AZD1222 COVID-19 vaccine (dated by TCRdb to the early 2020s). About the investigation overall: Because spike-specific TCR depth and breadth did not differ between the two schedules, AZD1222 recipients who got a second dose at roughly 4 weeks were pooled with those who got a second dose at roughly 12 weeks. A total of approximately 240 trial participants underwent TCR sequencing, of whom nearly 210 received two doses of AZD1222 and some 25 received two doses of the MenACWY control vaccine. Trial participants were enrolled into age subgroups of 18-55, 56-69 and 70-plus years, which contained about 150, 27 and 61 TCR-sequenced participants, respectively. Overall results and qualifications from the work: The vaccine-associated CD4 TCRs covered the entire spike protein, and the dominant responses fell in regions 160-218 and 743-854. Because no samples from the day 14 peak response were available, repertoires could be characterized only after the peak T cell response. After two AZD1222 doses, both the breadth and the depth of spike-specific TCRs were significantly higher than at day 0 and than in MenACWY recipients. Conclusions about previously exposed vaccinees are limited, since just five or six AZD1222 recipients were seropositive for SARS-CoV-2 at baseline. In the small 56-69-year group, the increase in depth fell short of significance, most likely because of low power. Participants were mostly white British and included more females than males, and it was suggested by the authors that clonal diversity may have been underestimated. Nearly half of unique spike-specific TCRs reportedly recognized epitopes outside regions mutated in the B.1.351 and B.1.1.7 variants.

The CDR3 regions of human TCRbeta chains were analyzed by immunosequencing. Per the source publication's procedure: Repertoire TCRs were checked for matches against a reference library of SARS-CoV-2-specific TCRs that had been generated using the MIRA antigen-specificity platform. Breadth was defined as the fraction of unique TCRs that were SARS-CoV-2-associated. Depth was defined as the fraction of total T cells that were SARS-CoV-2-associated. Using the MIRA data, each spike-specific TCR was mapped to the spike region that the TCR reacts to and placed in a CD4 or CD8 class. Log10-transformed breadth and depth values were compared by one-way ANOVA with Sidak's multiple comparisons tests. Entries here come from immuneACCESS through TCRdb and include only in-frame sequences with V and J called. Some clones fail to appear in such tables; in the studies checked, an unresolved V gene covers under half of the shortfall, and the cause of the remainder is unknown. V, J and clone size are those of that table, while D and trimming were read from the DNA. Present in this sample are tens of thousands of clones, roughly 80% of which were seen just once. Around 5% of the sample is taken by the ten largest.

In the case of this clone: It has no known antigen specificity. There are no base qualities to consult, and no much larger clone falls within one base.

This specimen's time point label, interpreted: baseline before first vaccination. The vaccinee samples were drawn from two UK trials, COV001 and COV002, one of which was a single-blind randomized controlled phase 2/3 trial testing AZD1222 (ChAdOx1 nCoV-19) in healthy adults. Trial participant PBMC samples were collected at day 0 and day 28 after the second dose for TCRbeta chain sequencing. CDR1 is given as SQVTM and CDR2 as ANQGSEA, both from the germline V gene. Taken from cysteine to phenylalanine, the CDR3 has 12 residues. Only the CDR3 DNA is retained, 36 bases long and in frame from the first base. V and J lose 1 base and 3 bases, and a span of 7 bases separates them.

This sequence uses TRBV29-1 and TRBJ2-7; no D segment can be confidently identified. This receptor was obtained from an adult in good health. The input for sequencing was peripheral blood, taken on day 0 of AZD1222 vaccination. The CDR3 region has the sequence CSVEGLSYEQYF. The nucleotide sequence is TGCAGCGTTGAAGGGCTCAGCTACGAGCAGTACTTC.